This TCR beta chain was captured in a study of T cell responses to AZD1222 COVID-19 vaccine (dated by TCRdb to 2020 to 2022). In terms of the full investigation: TCR sequencing was performed for 230 to 250 trial participants, of whom around 200 were given two doses of AZD1222 and around 25 were given two doses of MenACWY control vaccine. Trial participants were enrolled by age into 18-55, 56-69 and 70-plus year subgroups, with about 150, 28 and 57 TCR-sequenced participants respectively.

The sample's time point label is to be understood as: about 28 days (+/-7) after the second vaccine dose. AZD1222 recipients whose second dose came at about 4 weeks and those whose second dose came at about 12 weeks were combined into one group, since spike-specific TCR depth and breadth did not differ between the two schedules. Samples from vaccinated people were obtained from the UK trials COV001 and COV002, which included a single-blind randomized controlled phase 2/3 trial of AZD1222 (ChAdOx1 nCoV-19) in healthy adults. For TCRbeta chain sequencing, PBMC samples were collected from trial participants at day 0 and at day 28 after the second dose. CDR1 and CDR2, looked up from the germline V gene, are SGDLS and YYNGEE. V is shortened by 4 bases, J by 0 bases, and the region joining them spans 11 bases. The CDR3, cysteine through phenylalanine, is 15 amino acids long. CDR3 DNA is the only sequence kept; it has 45 bases, read in frame from the first base.

As concerns this clone: No cognate antigen has been identified for it. Base qualities were left out, and no much larger clone turns up one base away.

The CDR3 regions of human TCRbeta chains were analyzed by immunosequencing. In the paper's pipeline: TCRs in the repertoires were matched against a reference library of SARS-CoV-2-specific TCRs that had been generated with the MIRA antigen-specificity platform. Breadth was defined as the fraction of unique TCRs that were SARS-CoV-2-associated. Depth was defined as the fraction of total T cells that were SARS-CoV-2-associated. Each spike-specific TCR was assigned to its reactive spike region and to a CD4 or CD8 class using the MIRA data. Log10-transformed breadth and depth values were compared by one-way ANOVA with Sidak's multiple comparisons tests. In its TCRdb copy, this immuneACCESS table keeps in-frame sequences only and misses some clones. Where compared with another copy, unresolved V genes explain less than half of these, and the others have no known cause. That table gives V, J and clone size, and the DNA gave D and trimming. The sample table records about 150,000 clones; 80% to 95% of these occur just once. Clones ranked in the top ten supply approximately 3.4% of the sample.

The research as a whole found: CD4 TCRs associated with the vaccine covered the entire spike protein, and the dominant responses were in regions 160-218 and 743-854. After two AZD1222 doses, spike-specific TCR breadth and depth were significantly higher than at day 0 and than in MenACWY recipients. Conclusions about previously exposed vaccinees are limited because only six or seven AZD1222 recipients were SARS-CoV-2 seropositive at baseline. In the small 56-69-year group, the increase in depth fell short of significance, most likely because of low power. Nearly half of unique spike-specific TCRs reportedly recognized epitopes outside regions mutated in the B.1.351 and B.1.1.7 variants. Because no samples from the day 14 peak response were available, repertoires could be characterized only after the peak T cell response. Participants were mostly white British, with more females than males. The authors suggested clonal diversity may have been underestimated.

The sequence was collected from an adult who received the AZD1222 COVID-19 vaccine. This sample comprised peripheral blood, obtained 28 days after the second AZD1222 dose. The chain uses TRBV9 and TRBJ1-3; the best D guess is TRBD1, with 5 bases matching. This receptor has the CDR3 CASSFTGDSGNTIYF. The DNA is TGTGCCAGCAGCTTCACAGGTGACTCTGGAAACACCATATATTTT. Reference TRBV9 and TRBJ1-3 genes cover what lies past the CDR3, so the full variable domain is DSGVTQTPKHLITATGQRVTLRCSPRSGDLSVYWYQQSLDQGLQFLIQYYNGEERAKGNILERFSAQQFPDLHSELNLSSLELGDSALYFCASSFTGDSGNTIYFGEGSWLTVV.